This is a list of T cell receptor beta chains from one sample in a study of blood T cell repertoires in COVID-19. Sequencing used immunoSEQ multiplex PCR; TCRdb keeps in-frame clones, though not all of them. Here the sample spans about 30,000 clones, 85% to 90% being singletons. Sequencing was done on a sample of peripheral blood. These receptors originate from a man aged 80 or over with acute or convalescent COVID-19. The CDR3 runs from the conserved cysteine through the conserved F or W. Fields, in order: J gene, V gene, clone size, D gene, CDR3 DNA, CDR3 protein. D genes are given only for firm matches. Clone size is shown for a subset of rows, as once, few, many or a class of expanded clone.

J gene: TRBJ1-5
V gene: TRBV6-1
clone size: NA
D gene: NA
CDR3 DNA: TGTGCCAGCAGTGAAGCTTGGGCGGGCACGGCTAGCAATCAGCCCCAGCATTTT
CDR3 protein: CASSEAWAGTASNQPQHF

J gene: TRBJ2-7
V gene: TRBV27
clone size: NA
D gene: NA
CDR3 DNA: TGTGCCAGCAGTTTTGGGCAGAGCTACGAGCAGTACTTC
CDR3 protein: CASSFGQSYEQYF

J gene: TRBJ1-2
V gene: TRBV28
clone size: once
D gene: TRBD1
CDR3 DNA: TGTGCCAGCAGTTTGGGGACAGGGGCGTATGGCTACACCTTC
CDR3 protein: CASSLGTGAYGYTF

J gene: TRBJ2-7
V gene: TRBV5-6
clone size: NA
D gene: NA
CDR3 DNA: TGTGCCAGCAGCTTGTTCCACAACTCCTACGAGCAGTACTTC
CDR3 protein: CASSLFHNSYEQYF

J gene: TRBJ1-1
V gene: TRBV7-3
clone size: NA
D gene: NA
CDR3 DNA: TGTGCCAGCAGCTTATCTAAGGGGACTGAAGCTTTCTTT
CDR3 protein: CASSLSKGTEAFF

J gene: TRBJ1-1
V gene: TRBV7-8
clone size: NA
D gene: NA
CDR3 DNA: TGTGCCAGCAGTAACAGGGTGACTGAAGCTTTCTTT
CDR3 protein: CASSNRVTEAFF

J gene: TRBJ2-1
V gene: TRBV20-1
clone size: NA
D gene: NA
CDR3 DNA: TGCAGTGCTAGTCGGGTGTACAATGAGCAGTTCTTC
CDR3 protein: CSASRVYNEQFF

J gene: TRBJ1-1
V gene: TRBV29-1
clone size: NA
D gene: TRBD1
CDR3 DNA: TGCAGCGTTGAACGACAGGGTAGGACTGAAGCTTTCTTT
CDR3 protein: CSVERQGRTEAFF

J gene: TRBJ2-1
V gene: TRBV18
clone size: NA
D gene: TRBD1
CDR3 DNA: TGTGCCAGCTCCCCCGGGACAGGGAACAATGAGCAGTTCTTC
CDR3 protein: CASSPGTGNNEQFF

J gene: TRBJ2-5
V gene: TRBV5-1
clone size: NA
D gene: TRBD1
CDR3 DNA: TGCGCCAGCAGCTCCCTCCCCGCGGGGACAGGAGAGACCCAGTACTTC
CDR3 protein: CASSSLPAGTGETQYF

J gene: TRBJ2-7
V gene: TRBV19
clone size: NA
D gene: NA
CDR3 DNA: TGTGCCAGTAGTATAGTGGGACACTCCTACGAGCAGTACTTC
CDR3 protein: CASSIVGHSYEQYF

J gene: TRBJ1-5
V gene: TRBV29-1
clone size: once
D gene: TRBD1
CDR3 DNA: TGCAGCGTTGGGGGGACAGGACAGGGGCCCCAGCATTTT
CDR3 protein: CSVGGTGQGPQHF

J gene: TRBJ2-1
V gene: TRBV3-1/TRBV3-2
clone size: NA
D gene: TRBD2
CDR3 DNA: TGTGCCAGCAGCCAAGAACTAGCGGGAGCGAATGAGCAGTTCTTC
CDR3 protein: CASSQELAGANEQFF

J gene: TRBJ1-1
V gene: TRBV3-1/TRBV3-2
clone size: once
D gene: TRBD1
CDR3 DNA: TGTGCCAGCAGCCAATCGAAGACAGGGGGATGGACTGAAGCTTTCTTT
CDR3 protein: CASSQSKTGGWTEAFF

J gene: TRBJ2-4
V gene: TRBV6-5
clone size: NA
D gene: NA
CDR3 DNA: TGTGCCAGCAGTTGGGGGGAAAGAACGAACATTCAGTACTTC
CDR3 protein: CASSWGERTNIQYF

J gene: TRBJ1-2
V gene: TRBV10-2
clone size: few
D gene: TRBD1
CDR3 DNA: TGCGCCAGCAGTGGGGGACAGGGCTTGTCCGGCACCTTC
CDR3 protein: CASSGGQGLSGTF

J gene: TRBJ2-7
V gene: TRBV19
clone size: NA
D gene: NA
CDR3 DNA: TGTGCCAGCCAGACAGGAGGCTCCTACGAGCAGTACTTC
CDR3 protein: CASQTGGSYEQYF

J gene: TRBJ2-7
V gene: TRBV10-1
clone size: once
D gene: NA
CDR3 DNA: TGCGCCAGCATCGGGACACGTTCCTACGAGCAGTACTTC
CDR3 protein: CASIGTRSYEQYF

J gene: TRBJ2-5
V gene: TRBV5-1
clone size: NA
D gene: NA
CDR3 DNA: TGCGCCAGCAGCTATACCAGGGTACGGCAAGAGACCCAGTACTTC
CDR3 protein: CASSYTRVRQETQYF

J gene: TRBJ1-4
V gene: TRBV28
clone size: NA
D gene: NA
CDR3 DNA: TGTGCCAGTCGGACAACAACTAATGAAAAACTGTTTTTT
CDR3 protein: CASRTTTNEKLFF

J gene: TRBJ1-1
V gene: TRBV7-3
clone size: NA
D gene: NA
CDR3 DNA: TGTGCCAGCAGCTTAACCCAGAACACTGAAGCTTTCTTT
CDR3 protein: CASSLTQNTEAFF

J gene: TRBJ1-1
V gene: TRBV3-1/TRBV3-2
clone size: once
D gene: TRBD1
CDR3 DNA: TGTGCCAGCAGCCAGTTACAGGGGGCTGCGACTGAAGCTTTCTTT
CDR3 protein: CASSQLQGAATEAFF

J gene: TRBJ1-5
V gene: TRBV6-5
clone size: NA
D gene: TRBD1
CDR3 DNA: TGTGCCAGCAGTCCGACAGGGTTGGAGGATCAGCCCCAGCATTTT
CDR3 protein: CASSPTGLEDQPQHF

J gene: TRBJ2-5
V gene: TRBV12-3/TRBV12-4
clone size: NA
D gene: NA
CDR3 DNA: TGTGCCAGCAGTACGACAGGACCAGAGACCCAGTACTTC
CDR3 protein: CASSTTGPETQYF

J gene: TRBJ2-7
V gene: TRBV5-4
clone size: NA
D gene: TRBD1
CDR3 DNA: TGTGCCAGCACCCCGGGACAGGGACGGTCCGAGCAGTACTTC
CDR3 protein: CASTPGQGRSEQYF

J gene: TRBJ2-1
V gene: TRBV5-1
clone size: once
D gene: NA
CDR3 DNA: TGCGCCAGCAGCTTGGGACCGGGGACCTACAATGAGCAGTTCTTC
CDR3 protein: CASSLGPGTYNEQFF

J gene: TRBJ1-1
V gene: TRBV2
clone size: few
D gene: NA
CDR3 DNA: TGTGCCAGCAGTGTCTCGGGGAGCACTGAAGCTTTCTTT
CDR3 protein: CASSVSGSTEAFF

J gene: TRBJ1-2
V gene: TRBV12-3/TRBV12-4
clone size: NA
D gene: NA
CDR3 DNA: TGTGCCAGCAGTTTGGCGGGGGCGGGTGGCTACACCTTC
CDR3 protein: CASSLAGAGGYTF

J gene: TRBJ2-2
V gene: TRBV7-9
clone size: NA
D gene: TRBD1
CDR3 DNA: TGTGCCAGCAGCTCACCCCCGGGACAGACGAACACCGGGGAGCTGTTTTTT
CDR3 protein: CASSSPPGQTNTGELFF

J gene: TRBJ1-5
V gene: TRBV5-1
clone size: NA
D gene: NA
CDR3 DNA: TGCGCCAGCAGCATAGGGGGTAGCAATCAGCCCCAGCATTTT
CDR3 protein: CASSIGGSNQPQHF

J gene: TRBJ1-1
V gene: TRBV10-1
clone size: NA
D gene: NA
CDR3 DNA: TGCGCCAGCAGTGAGTCAAGGGGACGGGGGTGGACTGAAGCTTTCTTT
CDR3 protein: CASSESRGRGWTEAFF

J gene: TRBJ1-2
V gene: TRBV2
clone size: NA
D gene: NA
CDR3 DNA: TGTGCCAGCAGTGAAGCGAGGTCCTCCTCCGGCTACACCTTC
CDR3 protein: CASSEARSSSGYTF

J gene: TRBJ1-2
V gene: TRBV7-9
clone size: NA
D gene: TRBD1
CDR3 DNA: TGTGCCAGCAGCTTAGAGGACAGGGGTACTGGCTACACCTTC
CDR3 protein: CASSLEDRGTGYTF

J gene: TRBJ2-2
V gene: TRBV27
clone size: NA
D gene: NA
CDR3 DNA: TGTGCCAGCAGTTTCATAGGACAGCACACCGGGGAGCTGTTTTTT
CDR3 protein: CASSFIGQHTGELFF

J gene: TRBJ2-1
V gene: TRBV30
clone size: NA
D gene: TRBD1
CDR3 DNA: TGTGCCTGGAGTGGGGACAGCCACAATGAGCAGTTCTTC
CDR3 protein: CAWSGDSHNEQFF

J gene: TRBJ1-5
V gene: TRBV2
clone size: NA
D gene: NA
CDR3 DNA: TGTGCCAGCACTGAGGACGCCCGGGGATATCAGCCCCAGCATTTT
CDR3 protein: CASTEDARGYQPQHF

J gene: TRBJ1-4
V gene: TRBV3-1/TRBV3-2
clone size: NA
D gene: TRBD1
CDR3 DNA: TGTGCCAGCAGCCATTGGGGACAGGGCCTTGAAAATGAAAAACTGTTTTTT
CDR3 protein: CASSHWGQGLENEKLFF

J gene: TRBJ1-5
V gene: TRBV30
clone size: few
D gene: NA
CDR3 DNA: TGTGCCTGGAGTGGAGGAGGGCAAGGTCAGCCCCAGCATTTT
CDR3 protein: CAWSGGGQGQPQHF

J gene: TRBJ2-7
V gene: TRBV3-1/TRBV3-2
clone size: NA
D gene: TRBD1
CDR3 DNA: TGTGCCAGCAGCCGGGAACAGGGGAACCCTTACGAGCAGTACTTC
CDR3 protein: CASSREQGNPYEQYF

J gene: TRBJ1-1
V gene: TRBV19
clone size: once
D gene: NA
CDR3 DNA: TGTGCCAGTAGTCGTAGACAGCCGAACACTGAAGCTTTCTTT
CDR3 protein: CASSRRQPNTEAFF